The 27 T cell receptor beta chains presented below share a single source sample, sequenced in a study of blood T cell repertoires in COVID-19. This table comes from immunoSEQ multiplex PCR, and its TCRdb copy is limited to in-frame clones, with some not included. The table includes a few hundred thousand clones, roughly 85% detected once. The sample consisted of PBMCs or T cells enriched from blood (not recorded which). These receptors were taken from a man younger than 45 who had recovered from COVID-19.

V and J are TRBV7-8 and TRBJ1-3; 10 bases map to TRBD1. After removal of 3 bases from V and 4 bases from J, the junction contained 3 bases not matched to a gene. Germline CDR1 and CDR2: SGHVS and FQNEAQ. CDR3 length equals 15 residues. The DNA of the CDR3 is TGTGCCAGCAGCTTTCAGGGACAGGGGGGAAACACCATATATTTT. Translation: CASSFQGQGGNTIYF.

The chain joins TRBV5-1 to TRBJ2-5, with a possible D match to TRBD1 (6 bases). Looked up from germline, CDR1 is SGHRS and CDR2 is YFSETQ. The CDR3 sequence is 14 residues long. With 0 bases removed from V and 7 bases from J, the gap between germline ends came to 13 bases. The CDR3 coding sequence is TGCGCCAGCAGCTTGGAGACACAGGGACGGACCCAGTACTTC. Translated, it gives CASSLETQGRTQYF.

The CDR3 here is CASSPPRPGAHTEAFF. CDR3 in DNA: TGTGCCAGCTCACCACCAAGACCAGGGGCTCACACTGAAGCTTTCTTT. V usage is TRBV18 and J usage is TRBJ1-1, with a tentative D call TRBD1 (6 bases). The CDR3 is 16 residues long. V was trimmed by 0 bases and J by 3 bases, leaving 14 bases between them. The germline V gene has CDR1 KGHSH and CDR2 LQKENI.

V is TRBV10-2 and J is TRBJ1-2; tentative D call: TRBD1 (5 bases). Germline CDR1 is WSHSY and CDR2 is SAAADI. This CDR3 is built from 16 residues. V was cut by 4 bases and J by 8 bases, with 23 bases left in between. CDR3 in amino acids: CASSGLGTGSGGGYTF. CDR3 coding DNA: TGCGCCAGCAGTGGCTTGGGAACCGGGTCCGGGGGGGGCTACACCTTC.

The V gene is TRBV7-9, the J gene TRBJ1-5; D is unclear. The CDR3 totals 13 residues. V gave up 3 bases and J gave up 3 bases, with 6 bases separating them. CDR1 and CDR2 from the germline V gene are SEHNR and FQNEAQ (reference sequence). CDR3 in DNA: TGTGCCAGCAGCTTCCAGGTCAATCAGCCCCAGCATTTT. This translates into CASSFQVNQPQHF.

The chain combines TRBV7-9 with TRBJ2-5; 10 bases align to TRBD1. V shed 7 bases, J shed 5 bases, and the junction held 22 bases outside the gene matches. The CDR3 runs 19 residues. Germline loops: CDR1 SEHNR, CDR2 FQNEAQ (reference sequence). The CDR3 sequence: CASTLLRQGAVGGVETQYF. The CDR3 coding sequence is TGTGCCAGCACCCTCCTACGACAGGGGGCGGTTGGCGGGGTGGAGACCCAGTACTTC. The full variable domain, its missing parts supplied by reference TRBV7-9 and TRBJ2-5, is DTGVSQNPRHKITKRGQNVTFRCDPISEHNRLYWYRQTLGQGPEFLTYFQNEAQLEKSRLLSDRFSAERPKGSFSTLEIQRTEQGDSAMYLCASTLLRQGAVGGVETQYFGPGTRLLVL.

CDR3 nucleotide sequence: TGTGCCAGCAGGCACCGCGGACAGGTCAACACTGAAGCTTTCTTT. Amino acid sequence: CASRHRGQVNTEAFF. V and J are TRBV6-5 and TRBJ1-1, with 7 bases that match TRBD1. CDR1 and CDR2 (germline): MNHEY, SVGAGI. The CDR3 has 15 residues. Trimming took 6 bases from V and 2 from J; bases not matched to a gene: 9.

The genes are TRBV13 and TRBJ2-1, with 7 bases that match TRBD1. Per the germline V gene, CDR1 is PRHDT and CDR2 is FYEKMQ (reference sequence). V gave up 0 bases and J gave up 5 bases; unmatched junction bases: 7. The CDR3 length is 16 residues. In nucleotides, the CDR3 is TGTGCCAGCAGCTTAGGACCGGGACAGCCGAACAATGAGCAGTTCTTC. Translated: CASSLGPGQPNNEQFF.

The V and J genes are TRBV5-6 and TRBJ1-2; D not resolved. This CDR3 has 12 residues. Looked up from germline, CDR1 is SGHDT and CDR2 is YYEEEE. V was clipped by 0 bases and J by 9 bases, with 9 bases between them. In nucleotides, the CDR3 is TGTGCCAGCAGCTTGGGGACTGTGCGCTACACCTTC. It translates to CASSLGTVRYTF. The full variable domain, in which reference TRBV5-6 and TRBJ1-2 provide the parts outside the CDR3, is DAGVTQSPTHLIKTRGQQVTLRCSPKSGHDTVSWYQQALGQGPQFIFQYYEEEERQRGNFPDRFSGHQFPNYSSELNVNALLLGDSALYLCASSLGTVRYTFGSGTRLTVV.

The chain employs TRBV5-1 and TRBJ2-3; TRBD2 aligns across 9 bases. Trimming cost V 5 bases and J 10 bases; bases outside gene matches: 11. The CDR3 length is 14 residues. CDR1 is SGHRS, CDR2 YFSETQ, per germline. The CDR3 DNA reads TGCGCCAGCAGAGTGGCGGGGGGGCCGGGGTCGCAGTATTTT. Encoded protein: CASRVAGGPGSQYF.

The rearrangement links TRBV3-1 (or the pseudogene TRBV3-2) to TRBJ1-1; 7 nucleotides match TRBD1. The CDR3 sequence is 15 residues long. Germline V CDR1 and CDR2: LGHDT, YNNKEL (reference sequence). The junction had 8 bases not matched to a gene; V was cut back by 5 bases and J by 2 bases. The CDR3 DNA follows: TGTGCCAGCAGCGCCCAGGGACAGTCCAACACTGAAGCTTTCTTT. It translates to CASSAQGQSNTEAFF.

The chain recombines TRBV5-1 with TRBJ2-5; 9 bases are a match to TRBD1. CDR3 size: 14 residues. The junction had 8 bases not matched to a gene; V was cut back by 6 bases and J by 5 bases. Looked up from germline, CDR1 is SGHRS and CDR2 is YFSETQ. Here the CDR3 reads CASTQQGAEETQYF. In DNA form, the CDR3 reads TGCGCCAGCACACAACAGGGGGCGGAGGAGACCCAGTACTTC.

In its sample, this clone was seen a few times. The rearrangement links TRBV14 to TRBJ1-6; 7 bases align to TRBD1. This CDR3 has 15 residues. V lost 0 bases to trimming and J lost 9 bases; unmatched junction nucleotides: 5. CDR1 and CDR2 from the germline V gene are SGHDN and FVKESK. CDR3 sequence (DNA): TGTGCCAGCAGCCAAGAACGGGACAGCCGTTCACCCCTCCACTTT. Encoded protein: CASSQERDSRSPLHF.

The chain has TRBV3-1 (or the pseudogene TRBV3-2) and TRBJ1-1; tentatively, D is TRBD1 (5 bases). Germline V gene data show CDR1 as LGHDT and CDR2 as YNNKEL (reference sequence). Deletions cut 0 bases from V and 8 bases from J, with 16 bases between. CDR3 size: 15 residues. The CDR3 region has the DNA TGTGCCAGCAGCCAAGATTGGACCCCGGGGGTAGAAGCTTTCTTT. It specifies CASSQDWTPGVEAFF.

This chain links TRBV5-4 with TRBJ1-2, with D possibly being TRBD1 (6 bases). This CDR3 is built from 14 residues. CDR1 is SGHNT, CDR2 YYREEE, per germline (reference sequence). V was cut by 4 bases and J by 2 bases, with 12 bases left in between. CDR3 sequence reads: CASSTGIENYGYTF. CDR3 in DNA: TGTGCCAGCAGCACAGGGATCGAGAACTATGGCTACACCTTC.

V usage is TRBV6-2 or TRBV6-3 and J usage is TRBJ2-5; weak D call: TRBD1 (5 bases). Germline lookup yields CDR1 MNHEY and CDR2 SVGEGT. CDR3 length: 19 residues. Trimming removed 0 bases at V and 1 base at J, with 21 bases between. The CDR3: CASSYSSRDRKKLQETQYF. The CDR3 bases are TGTGCCAGCAGTTACTCGAGTAGAGACAGAAAAAAACTCCAAGAGACCCAGTACTTC.

In its sample, this clone was seen a few times. V is TRBV18 and J is TRBJ2-5; 12 bases are a match to TRBD2. Losses at the gene ends were 8 bases for V and 2 bases for J; bases not matched to a gene: 6. From germline, CDR1 is KGHSH and CDR2 LQKENI. The CDR3 runs to 15 residues. The CDR3 region has the DNA TGTGCCAGCACCCCTAGCGGGGGGGTACAAGAGACCCAGTACTTC. Translating gives CASTPSGGVQETQYF.

The rearrangement links TRBV5-1 to TRBJ2-5; tentative D call: TRBD2 (5 bases). Germline CDR1 reads SGHRS; CDR2 reads YFSETQ. V was clipped by 3 bases and J by 4 bases, with 10 bases between them. CDR3 length: 13 amino acids. The CDR3 loop reads CASSSAGGETQYF. CDR3 DNA: TGCGCCAGCAGCTCCGCCGGAGGAGAGACCCAGTACTTC.

The chain's CDR3 is CASSPGTGMDEKLFF. CDR3 bases: TGTGCCAGCTCACCAGGGACAGGGATGGATGAAAAACTGTTTTTT. The chain couples TRBV18 to TRBJ1-4; TRBD1 aligns across 9 bases. In germline, CDR1 is KGHSH, CDR2 LQKENI. The J segment lost 6 bases and the V segment lost 2 bases, leaving 4 bases of the junction unmatched. CDR3 length equals 15 residues.

V usage is TRBV7-2 and J usage is TRBJ2-5; TRBD2 aligns across 11 bases. V dropped 5 bases and J dropped 3; count of bases not matched to a gene: 2. The CDR3 is made up of 14 amino acids. Germline V gives CDR1 SGHTA, CDR2 FQGNSA. CDR3 in DNA: TGTGCCAGCAGCCCGACTAGCGGGGAAGAGACCCAGTACTTC. This translates into CASSPTSGEETQYF.

The chain employs TRBV4-1 and TRBJ2-3; 12 bases are a match to TRBD2. After removal of 1 base from V and 3 bases from J, the junction contained 5 bases not matched to a gene. The CDR3 has 17 amino acids. Germline V gene lookup returns CDR1 MGHRA and CDR2 YSYEKL. CDR3 in amino acids: CASSQAPSGGATDTQYF. The CDR3 region has the DNA TGCGCCAGCAGCCAAGCCCCTAGCGGGGGGGCGACAGATACGCAGTATTTT.

This clone was counted a few times. The chain employs TRBV6-5 and TRBJ2-7, with TRBD1 identical over 11 bases. Losses at the gene ends were 2 bases for V and 3 bases for J; bases not matched to a gene: 3. CDR1 is MNHEY, CDR2 SVGAGI, per germline. The CDR3 length is 15 residues. The CDR3 loop reads CASSYQGTGGYEQYF. The DNA for the CDR3 is TGTGCCAGCAGTTACCAGGGGACAGGGGGCTACGAGCAGTACTTC.

The J gene is TRBJ1-1, the V gene TRBV27; D gene ambiguous. The germline CDR1 and CDR2 sequences are MNHEY and SMNVEV (reference sequence). Trimming took 3 bases from V and 5 from J, leaving 16 bases between them. The CDR3 extends over 15 amino acids. The DNA for the CDR3 is TGTGCCAGCAGTTTTGTGGGAGGGAAAGGGACTGAAGCTTTCTTT. Amino acid sequence: CASSFVGGKGTEAFF.

The V gene is TRBV11-2, the J gene TRBJ2-1; 8 positions match TRBD1. This CDR3 region has 15 residues. CDR1 is SGHAT and CDR2 is FQNNGV in the germline V gene. V shed 6 bases and J 4 bases; nucleotides not matched to a gene: 8. For the CDR3, the DNA is TGTGCCAGCAGGCGGACAGGGAAAGGGTACAATGAGCAGTTCTTC. This translates into CASRRTGKGYNEQFF.

V gene TRBV4-1 combines with J gene TRBJ2-3, with 10 bases identical to TRBD2. After removal of 1 base from V and 4 bases from J, the junction contained 5 bases not matched to a gene. This CDR3 is built from 16 residues. The germline V gene has CDR1 MGHRA and CDR2 YSYEKL. CDR3 protein: CASSQGTLAGADTQYF. CDR3 DNA sequence: TGCGCCAGCAGCCAAGGGACTCTAGCGGGGGCAGATACGCAGTATTTT.

The gene calls are TRBV5-6 and TRBJ1-4; unclear D gene. This CDR3 is 14 amino acids long. Looked up from germline, CDR1 is SGHDT and CDR2 is YYEEEE. V was trimmed by 5 bases and J by 3 bases, leaving 11 bases between them. The CDR3 here is CASSLGRPNEKLFF. CDR3 nucleotides: TGTGCCAGCAGTCTGGGCAGACCTAATGAAAAACTGTTTTTT.

This clone was seen just once. The CDR3 sequence is CASSDPGQGNQPQHF. The DNA for the CDR3 is TGTGCCAGCAGTGACCCGGGACAGGGCAATCAGCCCCAGCATTTT. The chain links TRBV25-1 to TRBJ1-5; 8 nucleotides align to TRBD1. V lost 3 bases to trimming and J lost 2 bases; unmatched junction nucleotides: 3. The CDR3 loop spans 15 amino acids. Germline CDR1 and CDR2: MGHDK and SYGVNS.